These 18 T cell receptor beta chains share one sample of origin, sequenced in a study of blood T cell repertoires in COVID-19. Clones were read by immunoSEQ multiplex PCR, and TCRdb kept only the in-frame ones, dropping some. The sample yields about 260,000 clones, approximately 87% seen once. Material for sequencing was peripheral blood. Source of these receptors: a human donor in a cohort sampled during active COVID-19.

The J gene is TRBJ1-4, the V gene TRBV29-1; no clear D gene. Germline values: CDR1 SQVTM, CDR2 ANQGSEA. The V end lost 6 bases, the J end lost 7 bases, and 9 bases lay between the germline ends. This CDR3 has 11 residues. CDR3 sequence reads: CSVFVGEKLFF. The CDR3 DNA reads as TGCAGCGTGTTTGTCGGTGAAAAACTGTTTTTT. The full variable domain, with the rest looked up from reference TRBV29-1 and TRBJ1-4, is SAVISQKPSRDICQRGTSLTIQCQVDSQVTMMFWYRQQPGQSLTLIATANQGSEATYESGFVIDKFPISRPNLTFSTLTVSNMSPEDSSIYLCSVFVGEKLFFGSGTQLSVL.

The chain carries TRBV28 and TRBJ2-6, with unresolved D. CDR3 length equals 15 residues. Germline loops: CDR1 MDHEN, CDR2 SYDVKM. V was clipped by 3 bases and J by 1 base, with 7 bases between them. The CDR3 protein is CASSFGPSGANVLTF. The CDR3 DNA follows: TGTGCCAGCAGTTTCGGTCCGTCTGGGGCCAACGTCCTGACTTTC. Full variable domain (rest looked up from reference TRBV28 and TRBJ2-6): DVKVTQSSRYLVKRTGEKVFLECVQDMDHENMFWYRQDPGLGLRLIYFSYDVKMKEKGDIPEGYSVSREKKERFSLILESASTNQTSMYLCASSFGPSGANVLTFGAGSRLTVL.

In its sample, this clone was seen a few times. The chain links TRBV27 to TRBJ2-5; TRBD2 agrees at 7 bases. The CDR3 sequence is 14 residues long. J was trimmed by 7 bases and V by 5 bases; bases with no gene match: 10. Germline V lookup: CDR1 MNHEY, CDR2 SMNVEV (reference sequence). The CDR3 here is CASSPQRGRGTQYF. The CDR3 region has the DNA TGTGCCAGCAGTCCCCAGCGGGGCCGGGGGACCCAGTACTTC.

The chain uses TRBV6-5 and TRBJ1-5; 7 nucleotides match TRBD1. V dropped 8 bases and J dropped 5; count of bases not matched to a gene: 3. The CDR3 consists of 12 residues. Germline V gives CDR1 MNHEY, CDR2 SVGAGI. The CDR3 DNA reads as TGTGCCAGCGGGACAGTGGATCAGCCCCAGCATTTT. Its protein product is CASGTVDQPQHF.

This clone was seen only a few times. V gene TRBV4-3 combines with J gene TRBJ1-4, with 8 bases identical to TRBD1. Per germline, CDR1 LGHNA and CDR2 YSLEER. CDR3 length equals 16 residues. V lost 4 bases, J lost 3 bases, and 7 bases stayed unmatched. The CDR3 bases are TGCGCCAGCAGCCGCACCCAGGGGGCGCCTAATGAAAAACTGTTTTTT. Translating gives CASSRTQGAPNEKLFF.

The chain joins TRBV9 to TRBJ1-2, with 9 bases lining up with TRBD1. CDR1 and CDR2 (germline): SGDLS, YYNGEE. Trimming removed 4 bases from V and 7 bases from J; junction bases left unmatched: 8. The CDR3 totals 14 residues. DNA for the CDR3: TGTGCCAGCAGCCCACCGGGACAGGGTTCTGGCTACACCTTC. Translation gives CASSPPGQGSGYTF.

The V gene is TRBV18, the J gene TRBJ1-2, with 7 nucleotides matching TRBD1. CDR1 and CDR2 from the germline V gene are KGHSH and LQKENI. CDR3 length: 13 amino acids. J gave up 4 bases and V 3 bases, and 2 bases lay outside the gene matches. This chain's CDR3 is CASSPTGTYGYTF. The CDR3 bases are TGTGCCAGCTCACCGACAGGGACCTATGGCTACACCTTC.

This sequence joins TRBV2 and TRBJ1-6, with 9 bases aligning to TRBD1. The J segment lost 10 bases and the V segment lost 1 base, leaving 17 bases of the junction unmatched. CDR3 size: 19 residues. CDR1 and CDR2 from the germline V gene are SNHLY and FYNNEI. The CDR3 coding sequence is TGTGCCAGCAGTGAAGGGGCCGGGACAGGGACCGTACTCGGGTCACCCCTCCACTTT. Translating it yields CASSEGAGTGTVLGSPLHF.

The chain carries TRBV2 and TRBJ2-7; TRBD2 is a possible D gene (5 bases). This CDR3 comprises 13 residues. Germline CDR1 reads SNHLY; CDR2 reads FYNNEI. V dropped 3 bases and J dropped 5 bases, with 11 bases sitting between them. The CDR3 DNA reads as TGTGCCAGCAGTGATGCACTGGAGGACGAGCAGTACTTC. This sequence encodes CASSDALEDEQYF. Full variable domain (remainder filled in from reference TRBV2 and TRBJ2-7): EPEVTQTPSHQVTQMGQEVILRCVPISNHLYFYWYRQILGQKVEFLVSFYNNEISEKSEIFDDQFSVERPDGSNFTLKIRSTKLEDSAMYFCASSDALEDEQYFGPGTRLTVT.

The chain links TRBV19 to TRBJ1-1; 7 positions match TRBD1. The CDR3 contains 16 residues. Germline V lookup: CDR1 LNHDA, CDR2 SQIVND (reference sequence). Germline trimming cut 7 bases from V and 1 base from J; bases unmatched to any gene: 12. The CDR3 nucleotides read TGTGCCAGTACCTACGGGCCCGGGACAGCGAACACTGAAGCTTTCTTT. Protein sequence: CASTYGPGTANTEAFF.

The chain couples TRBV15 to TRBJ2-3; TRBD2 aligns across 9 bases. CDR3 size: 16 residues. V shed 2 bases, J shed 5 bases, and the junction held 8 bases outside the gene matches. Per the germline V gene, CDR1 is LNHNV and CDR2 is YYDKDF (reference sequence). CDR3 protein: CATSRFGGGAGDTQYF. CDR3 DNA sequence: TGTGCCACCAGCAGATTTGGCGGGGGGGCCGGAGATACGCAGTATTTT.

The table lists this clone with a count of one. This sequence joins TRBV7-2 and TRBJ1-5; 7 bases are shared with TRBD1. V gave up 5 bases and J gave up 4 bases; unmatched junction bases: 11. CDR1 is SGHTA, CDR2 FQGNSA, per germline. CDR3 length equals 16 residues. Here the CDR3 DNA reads TGTGCCAGCAGCGCCCTAGGGGGCAGGGGGAATCAGCCCCAGCATTTT. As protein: CASSALGGRGNQPQHF.

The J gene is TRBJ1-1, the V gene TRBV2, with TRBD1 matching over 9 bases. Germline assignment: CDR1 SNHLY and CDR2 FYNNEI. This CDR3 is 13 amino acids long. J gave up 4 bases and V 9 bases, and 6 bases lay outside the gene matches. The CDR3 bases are TGTGCCAGAACAGGGGGCGAGGTCACTGAAGCTTTCTTT. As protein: CARTGGEVTEAFF.

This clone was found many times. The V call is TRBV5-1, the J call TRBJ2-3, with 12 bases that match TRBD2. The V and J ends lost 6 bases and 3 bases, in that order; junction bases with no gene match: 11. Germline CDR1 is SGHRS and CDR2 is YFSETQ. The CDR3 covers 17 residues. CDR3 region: CASTARLAGVLTDTQYF. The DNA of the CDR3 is TGCGCCAGCACCGCTCGACTAGCGGGAGTTCTTACAGATACGCAGTATTTT.

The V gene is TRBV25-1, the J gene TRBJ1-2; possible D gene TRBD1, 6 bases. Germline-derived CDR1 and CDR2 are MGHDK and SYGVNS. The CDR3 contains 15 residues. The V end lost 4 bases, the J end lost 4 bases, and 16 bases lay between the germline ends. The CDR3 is CASSVGGGDSYGYTF. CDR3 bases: TGTGCCAGCAGTGTGGGGGGGGGCGATAGCTATGGCTACACCTTC.

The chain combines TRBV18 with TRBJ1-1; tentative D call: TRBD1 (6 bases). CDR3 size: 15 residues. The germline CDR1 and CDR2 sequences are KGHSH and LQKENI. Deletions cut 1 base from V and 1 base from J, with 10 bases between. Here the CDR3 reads CASSPLGHGNTEAFF. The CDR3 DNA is TGTGCCAGCTCACCACTGGGACACGGGAACACTGAAGCTTTCTTT. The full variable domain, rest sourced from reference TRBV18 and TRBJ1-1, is NAGVMQNPRHLVRRRGQEARLRCSPMKGHSHVYWYRQLPEEGLKFMVYLQKENIIDESGMPKERFSAEFPKEGPSILRIQQVVRGDSAAYFCASSPLGHGNTEAFFGQGTRLTVV.

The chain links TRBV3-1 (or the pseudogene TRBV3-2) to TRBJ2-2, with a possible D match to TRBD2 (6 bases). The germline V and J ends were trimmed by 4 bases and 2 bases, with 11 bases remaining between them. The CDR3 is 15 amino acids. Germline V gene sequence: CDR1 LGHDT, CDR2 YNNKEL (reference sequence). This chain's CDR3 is CASSPTAGNTGELFF. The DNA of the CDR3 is TGTGCCAGCAGCCCGACGGCGGGAAACACCGGGGAGCTGTTTTTT.

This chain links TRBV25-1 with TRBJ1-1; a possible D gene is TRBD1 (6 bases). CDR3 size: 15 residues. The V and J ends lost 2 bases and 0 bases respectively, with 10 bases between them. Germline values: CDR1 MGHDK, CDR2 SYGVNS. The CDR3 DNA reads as TGTGCCAGCAGTGAACCGGGACACCTGAACACTGAAGCTTTCTTT. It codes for CASSEPGHLNTEAFF.